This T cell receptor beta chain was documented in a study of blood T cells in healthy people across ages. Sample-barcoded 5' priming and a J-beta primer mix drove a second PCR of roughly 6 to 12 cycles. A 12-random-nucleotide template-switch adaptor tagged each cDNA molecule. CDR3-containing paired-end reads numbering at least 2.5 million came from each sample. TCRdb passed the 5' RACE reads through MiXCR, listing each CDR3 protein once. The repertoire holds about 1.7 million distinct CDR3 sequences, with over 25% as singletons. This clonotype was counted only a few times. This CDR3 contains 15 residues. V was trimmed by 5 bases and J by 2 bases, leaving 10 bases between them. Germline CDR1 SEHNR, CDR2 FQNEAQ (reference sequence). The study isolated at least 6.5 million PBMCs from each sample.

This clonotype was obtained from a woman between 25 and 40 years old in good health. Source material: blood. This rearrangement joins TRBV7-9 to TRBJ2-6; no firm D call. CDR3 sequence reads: CASSEVNPGANVLTF. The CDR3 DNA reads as TGTGCCAGCAGCGAGGTTAACCCTGGGGCCAACGTCCTGACTTTC.